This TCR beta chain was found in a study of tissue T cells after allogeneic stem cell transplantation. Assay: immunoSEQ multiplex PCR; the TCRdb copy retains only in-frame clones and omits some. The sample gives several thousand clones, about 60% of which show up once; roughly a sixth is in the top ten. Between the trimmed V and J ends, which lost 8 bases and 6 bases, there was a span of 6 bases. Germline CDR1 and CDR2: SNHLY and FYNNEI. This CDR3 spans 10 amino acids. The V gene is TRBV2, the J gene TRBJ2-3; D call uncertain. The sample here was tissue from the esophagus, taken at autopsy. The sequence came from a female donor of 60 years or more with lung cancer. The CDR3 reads CASGRDTQYF. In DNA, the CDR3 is TGTGCCAGCGGCCGGGATACGCAGTATTTT.